These 20 T cell receptor beta chains were sequenced from one sample in a study of blood T cell repertoires in COVID-19 (dated by TCRdb to 2018 to 2020). Library construction relied on the immunoSEQ multiplex PCR assay. TCRdb mirrors the immuneACCESS table, restricted to in-frame sequences. Some clones are absent from its copies; in checked studies, under half trace to an unresolved V gene, and the reason for the others is unknown. The table for this sample lists roughly 250,000 clones; 90% of them were counted only once. Of the sample, about 4% falls within the top ten clones. The sample taken for sequencing was peripheral blood. The source of these receptors is a woman between 40 and 50 years old with acute or convalescent COVID-19.

The chain links TRBV6-5 to TRBJ2-2; perhaps TRBD1 as D (5 bases). CDR3 length: 14 residues. V was pared by 9 bases and J by 1 base, with 12 bases between. Germline values: CDR1 MNHEY, CDR2 SVGAGI. The CDR3 is CASTGGQNTGELFF. The CDR3 coding sequence is TGTGCCAGTACCGGCGGACAGAACACCGGGGAGCTGTTTTTT.

The sample holds one count of this clone. The chain uses TRBV29-1 and TRBJ2-1, with 12 bases fitting TRBD1. Germline-derived CDR1 and CDR2 are SQVTM and ANQGSEA. The ends lost 2 bases at V and 7 bases at J; junction bases unmatched: 6. The CDR3 sequence is 15 residues long. CDR3 loop: CSVEKGTGGWNEQFF. The CDR3 DNA is TGCAGCGTTGAAAAGGGGACAGGGGGCTGGAATGAGCAGTTCTTC.

In nucleotides, the CDR3 is TGTGCCAGCAGCTTAGGGACAGGGGCATTATATAATTCACCCCTCCACTTT. Its translation is CASSLGTGALYNSPLHF. The chain links TRBV7-9 to TRBJ1-6; 9 bases fit TRBD1. J gave up 4 bases and V 1 base, and 5 bases lay outside the gene matches. CDR1 SEHNR and CDR2 FQNEAQ come from the germline V gene (reference sequence). The CDR3 runs to 17 residues. Drawing the rest from reference TRBV7-9 and TRBJ1-6, the complete variable domain is DTGVSQNPRHKITKRGQNVTFRCDPISEHNRLYWYRQTLGQGPEFLTYFQNEAQLEKSRLLSDRFSAERPKGSFSTLEIQRTEQGDSAMYLCASSLGTGALYNSPLHFGNGTRLTVT.

V gene TRBV4-1 combines with J gene TRBJ1-1; unclear D gene. V dropped 1 base and J dropped 5 bases, with 8 bases sitting between them. There are 13 residues in the CDR3. Looked up from germline, CDR1 is MGHRA and CDR2 is YSYEKL. This CDR3 reads CASSQAAGTEAFF. In DNA form, the CDR3 reads TGCGCCAGCAGCCAAGCGGCAGGAACTGAAGCTTTCTTT.

The CDR3 nucleotides are TGTGCCAGCAGTCAACAGGGGAATGCTGGAAACACCATATATTTT. Amino acid sequence: CASSQQGNAGNTIYF. This chain connects TRBV2 to TRBJ1-3, with TRBD1 matching over 7 bases. Germline V CDR1 and CDR2: SNHLY, FYNNEI. V shed 5 bases and J 2 bases; nucleotides not matched to a gene: 6. This CDR3 spans 15 amino acids.

This chain links TRBV5-6 with TRBJ2-3; D is perhaps TRBD2 (6 bases). Per the germline V gene, CDR1 is SGHDT and CDR2 is YYEEEE. This CDR3 has 14 amino acids. Trimming left V 9 bases short and J 5 bases short, with 19 bases between. The CDR3 bases are TGTGCCACAGCCCGCGCCTGGGAGGAAGATACGCAGTATTTT. Protein product: CATARAWEEDTQYF.

J is TRBJ2-2 and V is TRBV24-1; 10 bases map to TRBD1. This CDR3 contains 18 residues. The V segment lost 2 bases and the J segment 5 bases; nucleotides outside the gene matches: 10. Germline lookup yields CDR1 KGHDR and CDR2 SFDVKD. In DNA form, the CDR3 reads TGTGCCACCAGTGATTCGAGTTCAGGGACAGGGGAAACCGGGGAGCTGTTTTTT. Amino acid sequence: CATSDSSSGTGETGELFF.

The chain employs TRBV19 and TRBJ1-4; D is unclear. The CDR3 length is 13 residues. Trimming took off 6 bases at V and 9 bases at J, with 14 bases between the two ends. CDR1 is LNHDA and CDR2 is SQIVND in the germline V gene (reference sequence). The CDR3 DNA sequence: TGTGCCAGTAGCCCCCCCGGGGTCAAAAAACTGTTTTTT. Encoded protein: CASSPPGVKKLFF.

This chain uses TRBV9 with TRBJ1-5; no clear D gene. V was trimmed by 0 bases and J by 3 bases, leaving 7 bases between them. Germline-derived CDR1 and CDR2 are SGDLS and YYNGEE. The CDR3 spans 14 residues. The CDR3 spells CASSVGAYNQPQHF. Written as DNA, the CDR3 is TGTGCCAGCAGCGTAGGGGCCTACAATCAGCCCCAGCATTTT.

The chain joins TRBV3-1 (or the pseudogene TRBV3-2) to TRBJ2-3, with 8 nucleotides matching TRBD2. The V gene end was trimmed by 6 bases and the J gene end by 1 base; junction bases not matched to a gene: 9. Per germline, CDR1 LGHDT and CDR2 YNNKEL (reference sequence). The CDR3 is 16 amino acids. The CDR3 reads CASREVGGAGTDTQYF. CDR3 coding DNA: TGTGCCAGCAGAGAAGTCGGGGGGGCAGGCACAGATACGCAGTATTTT.

This chain links TRBV6-5 with TRBJ1-1; D may be TRBD1 (6 bases). Germline V CDR1 and CDR2: MNHEY, SVGAGI. Trimming took 7 bases from V and 5 from J, leaving 11 bases between them. The length of the CDR3 is 12 residues. In nucleotides, the CDR3 is TGTGCCAGCAACGAGGGGGTAACTGAAGCTTTCTTT. It encodes CASNEGVTEAFF.

The chain employs TRBV2 and TRBJ1-5; 7 nucleotides line up with TRBD1. CDR1 SNHLY and CDR2 FYNNEI come from the germline V gene. V trimming: 6 bases; J trimming: 1 base; junction bases outside the gene matches: 3. CDR3 length: 14 amino acids. The CDR3 bases are TGTGCCAGCAGAATACAGGGGAGCAATCAGCCCCAGCATTTT. The encoded protein is CASRIQGSNQPQHF.

CDR3 loop: CASSALRQNTEAFF. Written as DNA, the CDR3 is TGTGCCAGCAGCGCTCTTCGACAGAACACTGAAGCTTTCTTT. The chain couples TRBV6-5 to TRBJ1-1; D not certain. The CDR3 has 14 residues. Trimming removed 6 bases at V and 1 base at J, with 12 bases between. Germline CDR1 reads MNHEY; CDR2 reads SVGAGI.

The chain has TRBV4-1 and TRBJ2-5; 10 nucleotides line up with TRBD2. After removal of 3 bases from V and 3 bases from J, the junction contained 7 bases not matched to a gene. CDR1 and CDR2 (germline): MGHRA, YSYEKL. This CDR3 comprises 16 residues. The CDR3 sequence is CASSHLPGLAKETQYF. DNA for the CDR3: TGCGCCAGCAGCCATCTTCCGGGACTAGCGAAAGAGACCCAGTACTTC.

The chain uses TRBV25-1 and TRBJ1-6, with TRBD1 matching 9 bases. Germline trimming cut 2 bases from V and 16 bases from J; bases unmatched to any gene: 12. Germline CDR1 and CDR2: MGHDK and SYGVNS. The CDR3 contains 15 residues. CDR3 loop: CASSEGGTGSLRLHF. CDR3 in DNA: TGTGCCAGCAGTGAAGGAGGGACAGGGTCCCTTAGGCTCCACTTT.

CDR3 DNA: TGTGCCAGCAGCCCGGGGGAGTATGGCTACACCTTC. It codes for CASSPGEYGYTF. V gene TRBV7-8 combines with J gene TRBJ1-2; possibly TRBD1 for D (5 bases). Trimming cost V 5 bases and J 5 bases, with 9 bases left between them. CDR3 length: 12 amino acids. The V gene's germline CDR1 is SGHVS and CDR2 FQNEAQ.

This chain joins TRBV4-1 and TRBJ1-1; maybe TRBD1 (5 bases). This CDR3 has 14 amino acids. The germline V gene has CDR1 MGHRA and CDR2 YSYEKL. V was clipped by 6 bases and J by 10 bases, with 21 bases between them. The CDR3: CASSSRETATGAFF. DNA for the CDR3: TGCGCCAGCAGTTCCCGGGAGACCGCCACAGGAGCTTTCTTT.

The J gene is TRBJ1-1, the V gene TRBV12-3 or TRBV12-4; D remains unclear. CDR3 length equals 11 residues. The V end was cut by 6 bases, the J end by 10 bases, with 12 bases between. The CDR3 region is CASRGVRVAFF. DNA of the CDR3: TGTGCCAGCAGGGGAGTTCGGGTAGCTTTCTTT.

V gene TRBV3-1 (or the pseudogene TRBV3-2) combines with J gene TRBJ2-1; weak D call: TRBD1 (6 bases). The CDR3 consists of 12 residues. Germline V gene sequence: CDR1 LGHDT, CDR2 YNNKEL (reference sequence). Trimming took off 5 bases at V and 8 bases at J, with 10 bases between the two ends. The CDR3 DNA reads as TGTGCCAGCAGCACCCCAGGGGATGAGCAGTTCTTC. Translation gives CASSTPGDEQFF.

The J gene is TRBJ2-3, the V gene TRBV7-8; D is unresolved. The CDR3 spans 16 residues. Per germline, CDR1 SGHVS and CDR2 FQNEAQ. V shed 2 bases and J shed 4 bases, with 16 bases lying between them. CDR3 DNA sequence: TGTGCCAGCAGCTTACCGGGTTCCTGGTTCCCAGATACGCAGTATTTT. Encoded protein: CASSLPGSWFPDTQYF.